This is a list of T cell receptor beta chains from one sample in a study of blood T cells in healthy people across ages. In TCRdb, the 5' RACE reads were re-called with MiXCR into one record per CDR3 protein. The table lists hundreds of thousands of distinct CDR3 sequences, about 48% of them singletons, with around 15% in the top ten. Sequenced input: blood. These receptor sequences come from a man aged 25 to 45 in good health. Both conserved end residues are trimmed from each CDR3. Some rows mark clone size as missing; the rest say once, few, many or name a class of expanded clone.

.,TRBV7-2,ASTLNRNTGELF
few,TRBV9,ASSEGQGLNSPLH
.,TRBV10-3,AISRSGGPYEQY
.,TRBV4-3,ASSQVAGGAPNEQF
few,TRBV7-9,ASSQAAVYNSPLH
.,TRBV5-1,ASSIGQEKLYEQY
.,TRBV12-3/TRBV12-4,ASILASSYNEQF
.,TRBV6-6,ASRENTDAQY
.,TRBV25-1,ASSEHRGLGEKLF
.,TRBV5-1,ASSQKVGGPEAF
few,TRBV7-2,ASSLARLSQETQY
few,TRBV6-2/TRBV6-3,ASSYQGNSNQPQH
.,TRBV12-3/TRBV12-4,ASSLGPLAGSGRDTQY
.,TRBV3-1,ASSQEVGGRSPLH
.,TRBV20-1,SATGVYYEQY
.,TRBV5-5,ASSLFENEQF
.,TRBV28,ASTSRSATTTYEQY